This TCR beta chain is drawn from a study of human T cells and chemical hapten exposure (dated by TCRdb to 2020 to 2022). As for the study more broadly: Libraries were pooled for sequencing, and variation in per-sample TCR yields was attributed mainly to small differences in library volumes within the pool. The study tracked peripheral blood TCR repertoire changes in vivo during primary and secondary sensitization to the hapten diphenylcyclopropenone (DPC) in alopecia patients. From each blood RNA sample, both TCR alpha and TCR beta chains were sequenced.

This clonotype was recorded many times. Its cognate antigen has yet to be identified. There are no base qualities to consult, and no much larger clone falls within one base. On the study overall, not on this receptor specifically: Repeated subsampling changed both the strength of the expansion versus patch-test correlation and the threshold at which that correlation became significant. DPC sensitization did not change the number of TCRs with a frequency above 1 in 1000, and there was no evidence of changes in global repertoire structure.

Trimming accounts for 0 bases at V and 1 base at J, while the number of junction bases matched to no gene is 5. The CDR3 runs 17 amino acids, cysteine and phenylalanine included. The DNA shown is the 51-base CDR3, in frame from base 1. From a lookup of the germline V gene, CDR1 and CDR2 are MNHEY and SVGAGI. The time point label corresponds to: healthy volunteer bleed at 2 weeks. Total RNA was extracted from unfractionated whole blood collected in Tempus Blood RNA tubes. Five healthy volunteers acted as controls for TCR sequencing and had blood drawn at day 0, 2 weeks and 6 weeks. Library creation used RACE. Sequencing used a NextSeq 500. Library preparation attached unique molecular identifiers to individual cDNA molecules for quantitative, reproducible TCR counting. Regarding the original processing steps: Samples had a median of roughly 91,000 TCRs, with a range from about 20,000 to 690,600. The Decombinator software suite was used to annotate the V, J and CDR3 of the TCR reads. For the PS versus PT1 abundance plots, all samples were subsampled to the same number of TCRs (28,000). TCRs were defined as expanded if absent before sensitization and observed at least eight times at the 2-week time point. TCRdb took the public reads, trimmed them with fastp at Q25, ran MiXCR for clone calling and kept in-frame beta chains. One record per CDR3 amino acid sequence lists the most common genes and DNA. Here the V and J calls rest on TCRdb's processing, not on the authors' analysis. The sample table records roughly 120,000 distinct CDR3 sequences; approximately 9.5% of these occur just once. Clones ranked in the top ten supply 1.5% to 2% of the sample.

Specimen: whole blood. The chain was built from TRBV6-5 and TRBJ2-4, with 8 middle bases fitting TRBD2. The receptor was derived from a male donor in good health. Some clones in this sample may be carry-over from other donors' samples. For the CDR3, the sequence is CASSYSRQRGAKNIQYF. The nucleotide sequence reads as follows: TGTGCCAGCAGTTACTCGAGGCAGCGGGGGGCCAAAAACATTCAGTACTTC.